This T cell receptor beta chain was retrieved from a study of T-cell reconstitution after alpha-beta-depleted transplantation in children. General study results and limits: The study reportedly traced alpha-beta T cells about two months after transplant to several hundred expanded graft clones. T-cell numbers and diversity one year post-transplant derived largely from freshly generated T cells. In some patients, recipient T cells and intrathymic progenitors surviving conditioning explained high day-60 diversity.

V lost 5 bases, J lost 5 bases, and 12 bases lay in between. The CDR3 has 14 residues. Germline CDR1 SGHTA, CDR2 FQGNSA. Molecular barcoding with unique molecular identifiers was used for the TCRbeta library. TCRdb reprocessed the PCR reads with MiXCR, giving one entry per CDR3 protein. The data show hundreds of thousands of distinct CDR3 sequences, roughly 10% seen once. Ten or more counts support this clonotype. As yet, its antigen is unknown. The starting material was peripheral blood, obtained 180 days after TCRalphabeta/CD19-depleted stem cell transplant. This sequence originates from a male patient aged 2 to 9 who had a stem cell transplant for chronic granulomatous disease, so the T cells may come from the graft donor. The chain joins TRBV7-2 to TRBJ2-2; no reliable D call. DNA of the CDR3: TGTGCCAGCAGCGCCGGGTCGCTGACCGGGGAGCTGTTTTTT. It translates to CASSAGSLTGELFF. The variable domain in full, completed from reference TRBV7-2 and TRBJ2-2, reads GAGVSQSPSNKVTEKGKDVELRCDPISGHTALYWYRQSLGQGLEFLIYFQGNSAPDKSGLPSDRFSAERTGGSVSTLTIQRTQQEDSAVYLCASSAGSLTGELFFGEGSRLTVL.